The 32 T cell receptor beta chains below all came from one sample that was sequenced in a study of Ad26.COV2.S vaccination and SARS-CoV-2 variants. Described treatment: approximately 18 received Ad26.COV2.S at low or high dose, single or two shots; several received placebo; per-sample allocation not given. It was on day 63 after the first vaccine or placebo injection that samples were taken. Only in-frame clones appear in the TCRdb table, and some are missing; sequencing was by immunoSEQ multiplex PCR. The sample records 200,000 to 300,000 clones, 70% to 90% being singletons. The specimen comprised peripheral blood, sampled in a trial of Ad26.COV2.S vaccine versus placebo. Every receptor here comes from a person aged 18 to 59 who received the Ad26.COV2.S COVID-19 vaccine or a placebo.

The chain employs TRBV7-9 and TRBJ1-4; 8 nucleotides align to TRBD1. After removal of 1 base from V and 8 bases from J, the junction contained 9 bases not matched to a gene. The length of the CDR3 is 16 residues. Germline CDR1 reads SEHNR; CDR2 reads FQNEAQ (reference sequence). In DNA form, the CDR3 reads TGTGCCAGCAGCTTAGTATCCGGACAGGGAAACGAAAAACTGTTTTTT. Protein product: CASSLVSGQGNEKLFF.

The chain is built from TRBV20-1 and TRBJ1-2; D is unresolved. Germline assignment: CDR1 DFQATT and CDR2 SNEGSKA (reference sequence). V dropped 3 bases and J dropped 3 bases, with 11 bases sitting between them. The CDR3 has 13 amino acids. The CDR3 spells CSASQVTDYGYTF. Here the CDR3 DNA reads TGCAGTGCTAGTCAGGTAACTGACTATGGCTACACCTTC.

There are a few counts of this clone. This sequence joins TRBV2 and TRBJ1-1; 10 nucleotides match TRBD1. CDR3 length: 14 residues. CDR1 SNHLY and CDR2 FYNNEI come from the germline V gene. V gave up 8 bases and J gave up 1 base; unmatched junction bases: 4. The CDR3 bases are TGTGCCAGCCGGGACAGGGGTCCGAACACTGAAGCTTTCTTT. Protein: CASRDRGPNTEAFF.

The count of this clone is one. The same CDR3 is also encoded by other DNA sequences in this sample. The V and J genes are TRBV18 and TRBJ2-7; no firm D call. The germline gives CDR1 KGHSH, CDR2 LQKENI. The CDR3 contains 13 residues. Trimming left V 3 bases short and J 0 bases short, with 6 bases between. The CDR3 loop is CASSPPGSYEQYF. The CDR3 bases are TGTGCCAGCTCACCCCCGGGCTCCTACGAGCAGTACTTC.

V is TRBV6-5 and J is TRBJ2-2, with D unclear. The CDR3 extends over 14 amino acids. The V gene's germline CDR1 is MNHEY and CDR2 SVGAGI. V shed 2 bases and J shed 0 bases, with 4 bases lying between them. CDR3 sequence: CASSYGPNTGELFF. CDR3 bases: TGTGCCAGCAGTTACGGCCCGAACACCGGGGAGCTGTTTTTT.

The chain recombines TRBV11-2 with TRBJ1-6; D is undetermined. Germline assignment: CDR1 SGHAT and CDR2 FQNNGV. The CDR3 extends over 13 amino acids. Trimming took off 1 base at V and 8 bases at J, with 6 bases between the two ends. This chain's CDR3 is CASSLGEDSPLHF. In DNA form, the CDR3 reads TGTGCCAGCAGCTTAGGGGAGGATTCACCCCTCCACTTT.

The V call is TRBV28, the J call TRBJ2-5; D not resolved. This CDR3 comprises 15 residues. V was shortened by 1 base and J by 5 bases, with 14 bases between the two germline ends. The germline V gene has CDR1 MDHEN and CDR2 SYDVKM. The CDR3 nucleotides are TGTGCCAGCAGTTTATCCCCAGGCAGTGGCGAGACCCAGTACTTC. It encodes CASSLSPGSGETQYF.

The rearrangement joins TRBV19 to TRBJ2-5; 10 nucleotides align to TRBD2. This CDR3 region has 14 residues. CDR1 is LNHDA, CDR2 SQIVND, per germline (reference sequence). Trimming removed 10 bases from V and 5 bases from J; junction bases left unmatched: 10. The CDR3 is CATQIAGGLETQYF. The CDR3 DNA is TGTGCCACCCAAATAGCGGGAGGTTTGGAGACCCAGTACTTC.

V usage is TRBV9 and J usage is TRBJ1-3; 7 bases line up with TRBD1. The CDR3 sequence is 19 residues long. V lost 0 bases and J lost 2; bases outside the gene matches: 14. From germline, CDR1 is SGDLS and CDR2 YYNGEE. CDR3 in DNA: TGTGCCAGCAGCGTAGACCCCACCAGACAGGGAGGGCCTGGAAACACCATATATTTT. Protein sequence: CASSVDPTRQGGPGNTIYF. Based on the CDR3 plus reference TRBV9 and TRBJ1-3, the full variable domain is DSGVTQTPKHLITATGQRVTLRCSPRSGDLSVYWYQQSLDQGLQFLIQYYNGEERAKGNILERFSAQQFPDLHSELNLSSLELGDSALYFCASSVDPTRQGGPGNTIYFGEGSWLTVV.

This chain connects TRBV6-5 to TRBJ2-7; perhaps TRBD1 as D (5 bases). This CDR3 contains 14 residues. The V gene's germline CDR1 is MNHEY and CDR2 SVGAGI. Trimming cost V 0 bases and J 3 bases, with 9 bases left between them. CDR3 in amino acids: CASSYSGRNYEQYF. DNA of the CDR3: TGTGCCAGCAGTTACTCGGGGCGGAACTACGAGCAGTACTTC.

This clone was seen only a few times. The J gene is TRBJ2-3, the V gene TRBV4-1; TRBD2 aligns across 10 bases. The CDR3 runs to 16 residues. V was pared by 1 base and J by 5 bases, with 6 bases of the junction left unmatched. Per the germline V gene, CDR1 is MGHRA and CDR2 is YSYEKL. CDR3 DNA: TGCGCCAGCAGCCAAGGAAATAGCGGGGGGAGAGATACGCAGTATTTT. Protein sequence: CASSQGNSGGRDTQYF.

In DNA form, the CDR3 reads TGTGCCAGCAGCTCTTTTCGACAGGGTGGAGGGGAGCTGTTTTTT. It codes for CASSSFRQGGGELFF. The chain combines TRBV11-3 with TRBJ2-2, with 7 bases matching TRBD1. The CDR3 length is 15 residues. The trim removed 4 bases at V and 8 bases at J, leaving 10 bases unmatched. Germline V gives CDR1 SGHNT, CDR2 YENEEA.

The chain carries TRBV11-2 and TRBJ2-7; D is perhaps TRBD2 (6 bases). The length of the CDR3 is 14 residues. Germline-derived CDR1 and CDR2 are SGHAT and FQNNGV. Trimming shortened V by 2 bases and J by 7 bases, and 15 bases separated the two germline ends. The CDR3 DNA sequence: TGTGCCAGCAGCTTAACTAGCCCCATCGGGGAGCAGTACTTC. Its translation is CASSLTSPIGEQYF.

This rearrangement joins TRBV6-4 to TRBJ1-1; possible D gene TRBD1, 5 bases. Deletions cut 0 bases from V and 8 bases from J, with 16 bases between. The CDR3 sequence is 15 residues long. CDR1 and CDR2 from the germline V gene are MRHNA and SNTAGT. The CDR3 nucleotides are TGTGCCAGCAGTGACTCGGCTGGGGGGATGAGGGAAGCTTTCTTT. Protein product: CASSDSAGGMREAFF.

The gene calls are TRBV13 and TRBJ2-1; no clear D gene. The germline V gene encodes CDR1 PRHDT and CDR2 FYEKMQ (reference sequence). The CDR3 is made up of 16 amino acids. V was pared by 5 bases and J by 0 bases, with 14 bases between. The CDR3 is CASSPRGKDSYNEQFF. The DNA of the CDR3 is TGTGCCAGCAGCCCCCGAGGCAAGGACTCCTACAATGAGCAGTTCTTC.

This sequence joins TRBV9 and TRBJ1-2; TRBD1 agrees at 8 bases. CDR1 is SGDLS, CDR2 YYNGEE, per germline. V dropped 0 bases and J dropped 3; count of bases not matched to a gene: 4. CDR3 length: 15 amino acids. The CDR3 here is CASSVARGRDYGYTF. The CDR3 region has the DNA TGTGCCAGCAGCGTAGCCAGGGGGCGCGACTATGGCTACACCTTC.

The CDR3 bases are TGTGCCAGTAAGGGTGGGGCGGTAGGAAAACTGTTTTTT. This translates into CASKGGAVGKLFF. The J gene is TRBJ1-4, the V gene TRBV19, with D perhaps matching TRBD1 (5 bases). Germline V CDR1 and CDR2: LNHDA, SQIVND (reference sequence). Trimming took off 7 bases at V and 10 bases at J, with 16 bases between the two ends. The CDR3 has 13 residues. Supplemented by reference TRBV19 and TRBJ1-4, the full variable domain reads DGGITQSPKYLFRKEGQNVTLSCEQNLNHDAMYWYRQDPGQGLRLIYYSQIVNDFQKGDIAEGYSVSREKKESFPLTVTSAQKNPTAFYLCASKGGAVGKLFFGSGTQLSVL.

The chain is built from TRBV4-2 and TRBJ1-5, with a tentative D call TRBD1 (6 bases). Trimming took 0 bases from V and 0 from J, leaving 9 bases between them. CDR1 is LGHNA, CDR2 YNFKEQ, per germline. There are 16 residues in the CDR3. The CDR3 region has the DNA TGTGCCAGCAGCCAAGAACAGGGTAATAGCAATCAGCCCCAGCATTTT. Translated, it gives CASSQEQGNSNQPQHF.

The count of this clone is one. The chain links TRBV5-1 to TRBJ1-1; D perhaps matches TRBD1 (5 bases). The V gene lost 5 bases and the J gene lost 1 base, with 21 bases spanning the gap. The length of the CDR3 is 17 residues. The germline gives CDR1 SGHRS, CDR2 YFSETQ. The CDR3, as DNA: TGCGCCAGCAGTTCTCACTTCCCGGGACGGGGGAACACTGAAGCTTTCTTT. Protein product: CASSSHFPGRGNTEAFF.

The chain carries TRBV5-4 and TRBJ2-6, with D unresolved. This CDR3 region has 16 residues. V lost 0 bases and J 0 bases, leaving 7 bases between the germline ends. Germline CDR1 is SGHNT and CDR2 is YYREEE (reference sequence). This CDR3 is CASSLVQLSGANVLTF. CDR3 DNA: TGTGCCAGCAGCTTGGTACAGCTCTCTGGGGCCAACGTCCTGACTTTC. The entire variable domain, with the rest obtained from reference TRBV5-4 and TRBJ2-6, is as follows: ETGVTQSPTHLIKTRGQQVTLRCSSQSGHNTVSWYQQALGQGPQFIFQYYREEENGRGNFPPRFSGLQFPNYSSELNVNALELDDSALYLCASSLVQLSGANVLTFGAGSRLTVL.

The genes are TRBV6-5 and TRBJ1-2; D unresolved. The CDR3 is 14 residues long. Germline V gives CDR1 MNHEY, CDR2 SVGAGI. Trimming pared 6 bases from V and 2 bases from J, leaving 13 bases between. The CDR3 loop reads CASSSRRANYGYTF. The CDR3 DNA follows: TGTGCCAGCAGCTCCAGAAGGGCGAACTATGGCTACACCTTC.

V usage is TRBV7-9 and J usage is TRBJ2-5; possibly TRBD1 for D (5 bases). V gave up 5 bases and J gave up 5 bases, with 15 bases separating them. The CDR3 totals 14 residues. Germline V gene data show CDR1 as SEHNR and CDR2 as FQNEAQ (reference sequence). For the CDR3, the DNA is TGTGCCAGCAGCCAAGTAGCAGGGCCGGAGACCCAGTACTTC. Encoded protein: CASSQVAGPETQYF.

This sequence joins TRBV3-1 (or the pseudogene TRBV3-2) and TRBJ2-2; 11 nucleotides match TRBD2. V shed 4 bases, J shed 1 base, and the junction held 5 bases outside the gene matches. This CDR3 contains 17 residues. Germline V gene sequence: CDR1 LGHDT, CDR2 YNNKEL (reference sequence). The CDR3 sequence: CASSPRTSGLNTGELFF. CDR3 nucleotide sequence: TGTGCCAGCAGCCCTCGGACTAGCGGGTTGAACACCGGGGAGCTGTTTTTT.

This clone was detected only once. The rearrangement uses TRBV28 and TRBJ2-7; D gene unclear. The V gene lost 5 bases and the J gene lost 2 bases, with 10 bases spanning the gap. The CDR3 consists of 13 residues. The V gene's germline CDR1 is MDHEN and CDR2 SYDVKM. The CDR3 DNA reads TGTGCCAGCAGTCCCACAAGGCCCTACGAGCAGTACTTC. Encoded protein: CASSPTRPYEQYF. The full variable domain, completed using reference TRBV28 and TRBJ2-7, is DVKVTQSSRYLVKRTGEKVFLECVQDMDHENMFWYRQDPGLGLRLIYFSYDVKMKEKGDIPEGYSVSREKKERFSLILESASTNQTSMYLCASSPTRPYEQYFGPGTRLTVT.

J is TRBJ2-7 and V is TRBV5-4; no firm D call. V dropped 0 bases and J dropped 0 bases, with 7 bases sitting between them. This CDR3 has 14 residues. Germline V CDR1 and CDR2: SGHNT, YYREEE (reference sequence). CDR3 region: CASSLGTNSYEQYF. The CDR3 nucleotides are TGTGCCAGCAGCTTGGGCACAAACTCCTACGAGCAGTACTTC.

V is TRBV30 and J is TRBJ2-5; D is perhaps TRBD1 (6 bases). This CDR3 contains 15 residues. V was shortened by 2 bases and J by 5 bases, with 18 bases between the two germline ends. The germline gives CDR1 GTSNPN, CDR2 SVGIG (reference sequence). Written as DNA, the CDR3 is TGTGCCTGGAGTAGAGTGGGGGCGCCCCAGGAGACCCAGTACTTC. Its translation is CAWSRVGAPQETQYF.

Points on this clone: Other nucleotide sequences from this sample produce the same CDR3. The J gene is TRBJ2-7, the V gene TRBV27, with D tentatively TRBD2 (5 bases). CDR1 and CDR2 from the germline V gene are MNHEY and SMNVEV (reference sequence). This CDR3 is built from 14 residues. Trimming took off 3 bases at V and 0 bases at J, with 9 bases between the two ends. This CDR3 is CASSLGGFSYEQYF. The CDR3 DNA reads TGTGCCAGCAGTTTGGGCGGGTTCTCCTACGAGCAGTACTTC.

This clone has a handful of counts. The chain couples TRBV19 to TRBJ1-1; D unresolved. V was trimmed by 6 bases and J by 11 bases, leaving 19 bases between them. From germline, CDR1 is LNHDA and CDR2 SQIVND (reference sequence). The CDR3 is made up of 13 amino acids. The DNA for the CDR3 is TGTGCCAGTAGGCGGGGTGATGGAGTTCGGGCTTTCTTT. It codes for CASRRGDGVRAFF.

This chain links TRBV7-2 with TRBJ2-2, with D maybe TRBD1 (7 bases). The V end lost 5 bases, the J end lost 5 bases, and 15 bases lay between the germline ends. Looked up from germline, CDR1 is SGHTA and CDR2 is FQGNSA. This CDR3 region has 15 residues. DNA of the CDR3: TGTGCCAGCAGCCCAGCAGGGGGGAAGACCGGGGAGCTGTTTTTT. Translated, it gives CASSPAGGKTGELFF.

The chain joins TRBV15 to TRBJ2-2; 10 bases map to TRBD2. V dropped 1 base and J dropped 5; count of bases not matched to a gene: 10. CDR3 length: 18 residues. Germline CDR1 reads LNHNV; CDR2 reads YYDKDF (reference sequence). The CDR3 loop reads CATSRASPGTSATGELFF. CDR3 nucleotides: TGTGCCACCAGCAGAGCTTCTCCCGGGACTAGCGCGACCGGGGAGCTGTTTTTT.

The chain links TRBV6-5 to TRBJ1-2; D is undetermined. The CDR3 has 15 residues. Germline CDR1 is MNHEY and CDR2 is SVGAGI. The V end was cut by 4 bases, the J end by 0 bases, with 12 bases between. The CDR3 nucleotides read TGTGCCAGCAGTTCGCCATACGGGACTAACTATGGCTACACCTTC. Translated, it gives CASSSPYGTNYGYTF.

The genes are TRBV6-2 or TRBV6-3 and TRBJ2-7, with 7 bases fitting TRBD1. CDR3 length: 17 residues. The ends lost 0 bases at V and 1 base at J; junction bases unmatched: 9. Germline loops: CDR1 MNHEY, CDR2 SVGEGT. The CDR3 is CASSYSIFPGQSYEQYF. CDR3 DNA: TGTGCCAGCAGTTACTCGATCTTTCCGGGACAGTCCTACGAGCAGTACTTC.